These 12 T cell receptor beta chains originate from one sample sequenced in a study of cytomegalovirus exposure and HLA in healthy donors. The PCR was carried out with 60 Vbeta primers and 13 Jbeta primers. Sequencing used immunoSEQ multiplex PCR; TCRdb keeps in-frame clones, though not all of them. The sample has about 93,000 clones; over 75% are singletons. The sequencing input was PBMCs. All receptors come from a man aged 30-40 years in good health and CMV-seronegative.

The rearrangement links TRBV4-2 to TRBJ1-1; 10 nucleotides match TRBD1. V gave up 0 bases and J gave up 4 bases; unmatched junction bases: 5. Germline CDR1 reads LGHNA; CDR2 reads YNFKEQ. The CDR3 sequence is 16 residues long. The CDR3 nucleotides read TGTGCCAGCAGCCAAGATCCTGGACAGGGGGGCACTGAAGCTTTCTTT. Its translation: CASSQDPGQGGTEAFF.

The CDR3 DNA sequence: TGTGCCAGCAGCCCCGGGACTAGCGGGGGCTCGGGGGAGACCCAGTACTTC. Translated: CASSPGTSGGSGETQYF. The chain employs TRBV5-4 and TRBJ2-5; 14 bases agree with TRBD2. Trimming at V came to 4 bases and at J to 5 bases, leaving 10 bases not matched to a gene. Per germline, CDR1 SGHNT and CDR2 YYREEE (reference sequence). This CDR3 contains 17 residues.

The chain has TRBV29-1 and TRBJ2-7; D possibly corresponds to TRBD2 (6 bases). Germline lookup yields CDR1 SQVTM and CDR2 ANQGSEA. This CDR3 spans 17 amino acids. V was pared by 4 bases and J by 2 bases, with 24 bases between. This chain's CDR3 is CSVVRTEGGKTAYEQYF. CDR3 bases: TGCAGCGTTGTCCGAACGGAGGGCGGAAAGACCGCCTACGAGCAGTACTTC.

This chain links TRBV7-6 with TRBJ2-3; the D gene is possibly TRBD1 (6 bases). Germline V lookup: CDR1 SGHVS, CDR2 FNYEAQ. V was pared by 0 bases and J by 0 bases, with 13 bases between. The CDR3 runs 17 residues. The DNA of the CDR3 is TGTGCCAGCAGCTTAGCCAGGACAGCAACTAGCACAGATACGCAGTATTTT. Translation: CASSLARTATSTDTQYF.

The rearrangement joins TRBV7-9 to TRBJ2-1, with TRBD2 identical over 9 bases. CDR3 length: 15 residues. Germline assignment: CDR1 SEHNR and CDR2 FQNEAQ (reference sequence). With 2 bases clipped from V and 7 bases from J, the junction kept 6 bases outside the gene matches. The CDR3 sequence: CASSLSGGGANEQFF. The CDR3 coding sequence is TGTGCCAGCAGCTTAAGTGGCGGGGGGGCTAATGAGCAGTTCTTC.

The genes are TRBV5-4 and TRBJ2-5; 7 nucleotides align to TRBD2. After removal of 4 bases from V and 2 bases from J, the junction contained 8 bases not matched to a gene. CDR3 length: 15 residues. Germline V CDR1 and CDR2: SGHNT, YYREEE (reference sequence). CDR3 region: CASSAGRGRQETQYF. The CDR3, as DNA: TGTGCCAGCAGCGCGGGGAGGGGCCGGCAAGAGACCCAGTACTTC.

This clone was found a few times. This rearrangement joins TRBV7-8 to TRBJ1-2; no clear D gene. This CDR3 has 13 residues. V lost 0 bases, J lost 12 bases, and 14 bases lay in between. Germline assignment: CDR1 SGHVS and CDR2 FQNEAQ. CDR3 in DNA: TGTGCCAGCAGCTTAGCGGTGATGGGAGCTGACACCTTC. Protein sequence: CASSLAVMGADTF.

V gene TRBV27 combines with J gene TRBJ2-2; D gene unclear. The V gene lost 6 bases and the J gene lost 0 bases, with 8 bases spanning the gap. The germline gives CDR1 MNHEY, CDR2 SMNVEV (reference sequence). The CDR3 extends over 14 amino acids. The CDR3 DNA is TGTGCCAGCAGCCCTAACGCGAACACCGGGGAGCTGTTTTTT. This sequence encodes CASSPNANTGELFF.

V and J are TRBV5-4 and TRBJ1-1; D perhaps matches TRBD1 (5 bases). From germline, CDR1 is SGHNT and CDR2 YYREEE (reference sequence). V lost 2 bases, J lost 2 bases, and 10 bases lay in between. This CDR3 spans 14 amino acids. The CDR3 DNA follows: TGTGCCAGCAGCTTAGACAGTCGAAACACTGAAGCTTTCTTT. This encodes CASSLDSRNTEAFF.

J is TRBJ1-6 and V is TRBV2, with 7 bases matching TRBD1. This CDR3 has 16 residues. V shed 4 bases and J 7 bases; nucleotides not matched to a gene: 10. CDR1 and CDR2 from the germline V gene are SNHLY and FYNNEI. The CDR3 spells CASSVFRDRRNSPLHF. CDR3 bases: TGTGCCAGCAGTGTCTTTCGGGACAGACGAAATTCACCCCTCCACTTT.

V is TRBV19 and J is TRBJ2-6; possible D gene TRBD2, 5 bases. Trimming removed 7 bases at V and 0 bases at J, with 13 bases between. Germline loops: CDR1 LNHDA, CDR2 SQIVND (reference sequence). The CDR3 runs to 16 residues. The CDR3 nucleotides are TGTGCCAGTAATTCTCGGGGAGACTCTGGGGCCAACGTCCTGACTTTC. This translates into CASNSRGDSGANVLTF.

The CDR3 protein is CASSRDRLETQYF. The CDR3 nucleotides are TGTGCCAGCTCACGGGACAGGCTAGAGACCCAGTACTTC. The chain combines TRBV18 with TRBJ2-5; 8 bases line up with TRBD1. Per germline, CDR1 KGHSH and CDR2 LQKENI. Trimming took 4 bases from V and 4 from J; bases not matched to a gene: 2. This CDR3 contains 13 residues.